Detailed here is one T cell receptor (beta chain). The sample belongs to a study of blood T cell repertoires in COVID-19. Under the authors' procedure: Researchers report that nucleated cell counts were estimated from reference gene primer amplification. Generated by immunoSEQ multiplex PCR, the TCRdb table keeps only in-frame clones and is missing some. That table supplies the V and J calls and clone size; D and trimming were determined from the DNA. The table lists about 74,000 clones, roughly 79% of them singletons. V lost 4 bases and J 1 base, leaving 12 bases between the germline ends. The CDR3 runs to 15 residues. The germline CDR1 and CDR2 sequences are SGHRS and YFSETQ.

The material sequenced was peripheral blood. The sequence was collected from a man between 65 and 85 years old with acute or convalescent COVID-19. The V call is TRBV5-1, the J call TRBJ1-5; tentative D call: TRBD1 (6 bases). The CDR3 is CASSVDSLSNQPQHF. As DNA, the CDR3 is TGCGCCAGCAGCGTGGACAGCTTAAGCAATCAGCCCCAGCATTTT.